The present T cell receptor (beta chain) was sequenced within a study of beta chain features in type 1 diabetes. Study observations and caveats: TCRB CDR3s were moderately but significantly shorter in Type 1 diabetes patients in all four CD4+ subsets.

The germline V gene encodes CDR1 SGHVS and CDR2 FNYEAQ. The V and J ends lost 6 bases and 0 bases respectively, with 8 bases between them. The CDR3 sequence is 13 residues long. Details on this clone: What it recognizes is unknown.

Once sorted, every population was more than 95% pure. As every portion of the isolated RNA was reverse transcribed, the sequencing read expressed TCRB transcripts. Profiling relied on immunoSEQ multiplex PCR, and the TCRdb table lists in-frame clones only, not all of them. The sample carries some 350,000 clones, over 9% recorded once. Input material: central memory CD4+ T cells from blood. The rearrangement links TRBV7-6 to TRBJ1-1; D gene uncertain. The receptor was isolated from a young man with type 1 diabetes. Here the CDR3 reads CASRADMNTEAFF. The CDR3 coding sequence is TGTGCCAGCAGGGCCGACATGAACACTGAAGCTTTCTTT.